One sample yielded the 11 T cell receptor beta chains listed below, sequenced in a study of blood T cell repertoires in COVID-19. TCRdb keeps only in-frame clones here, not all; method: immunoSEQ multiplex PCR. The repertoire has about 260,000 clones, around nine tenths of them found once; the top ten carry around 10%. Sequencing was done on a sample of peripheral blood. The origin of the receptors is a woman aged 25 to 39 with COVID-19, enrolled during active disease.

The V and J genes are TRBV21-1 and TRBJ2-7; the DNA was not used to check the table's D call, TRBD1. TRBV21-1 is recorded as a pseudogene. This CDR3 contains 12 residues. CDR3 protein: CASTRDAYEQYF. Written as DNA, the CDR3 is TGTGCCAGCACCAGGGATGCCTACGAGCAGTACTTC.

The CDR3 is CASSQVLSGRYNEQFF. The CDR3 DNA reads TGTGCCAGCAGCCAAGTCCTTAGCGGGAGATACAATGAGCAGTTCTTC. V and J are TRBV4-2 and TRBJ2-1; TRBD2 matches 9 bases. The germline CDR1 and CDR2 sequences are LGHNA and YNFKEQ. This CDR3 spans 16 amino acids. V dropped 1 base and J dropped 4; count of bases not matched to a gene: 5.

This clone was seen a handful of times. The chain joins TRBV29-1 to TRBJ1-2; no clear D gene. The CDR3 has 12 amino acids. V was clipped by 4 bases and J by 0 bases, with 6 bases between them. Germline CDR1 and CDR2: SQVTM and ANQGSEA. DNA for the CDR3: TGCAGCGTTGCTACGGCTAACTATGGCTACACCTTC. Residues: CSVATANYGYTF. Variable domain in full (rest from reference TRBV29-1 and TRBJ1-2): SAVISQKPSRDICQRGTSLTIQCQVDSQVTMMFWYRQQPGQSLTLIATANQGSEATYESGFVIDKFPISRPNLTFSTLTVSNMSPEDSSIYLCSVATANYGYTFGSGTRLTVV.

This sequence joins TRBV7-2 and TRBJ2-6; the D is unclear. The germline CDR1 and CDR2 sequences are SGHTA and FQGNSA. The CDR3 is 16 residues long. Trimming left V 5 bases short and J 4 bases short, with 15 bases between. CDR3 loop: CASSPPRVTGANVLTF. The CDR3 DNA reads TGTGCCAGCAGCCCCCCCCGGGTAACGGGGGCCAACGTCCTGACTTTC.

The rearrangement links TRBV2 to TRBJ2-7; 7 bases align to TRBD2. The CDR3 covers 12 residues. The germline CDR1 and CDR2 sequences are SNHLY and FYNNEI. Trimming removed 6 bases from V and 6 bases from J; junction bases left unmatched: 5. This CDR3 is CASRAGLSEQYF. The CDR3 bases are TGTGCCAGCAGAGCGGGGCTGAGCGAGCAGTACTTC.

DNA for the CDR3: TGTGCCACCGTCGGGACTAGGCCCTACGAGCAGTACTTC. Translating it yields CATVGTRPYEQYF. The V call is TRBV2, the J call TRBJ2-7; 8 nucleotides align to TRBD2. Germline loops: CDR1 SNHLY, CDR2 FYNNEI. This CDR3 has 13 amino acids. Trimming cost V 10 bases and J 2 bases; bases outside gene matches: 7.

The chain is built from TRBV10-1 and TRBJ2-1; possibly TRBD1 for D (5 bases). V shed 0 bases and J shed 0 bases, with 12 bases lying between them. CDR3 length: 17 residues. In germline, CDR1 is WNHNN, CDR2 SYGVQD (reference sequence). The CDR3 coding sequence is TGCGCCAGCAGTGAGTCGAGGACACCTAGCTCCTACAATGAGCAGTTCTTC. Its translation: CASSESRTPSSYNEQFF.

This clone has just one count. This sequence joins TRBV5-4 and TRBJ1-5; D unclear. The V gene lost 0 bases and the J gene lost 2 bases, with 6 bases spanning the gap. CDR1 is SGHNT, CDR2 YYREEE, per germline (reference sequence). The CDR3 loop spans 14 amino acids. DNA of the CDR3: TGTGCCAGCAGCTTGGGTACAGGCAATCAGCCCCAGCATTTT. This sequence encodes CASSLGTGNQPQHF.

The rearrangement uses TRBV3-1 (or the pseudogene TRBV3-2) and TRBJ1-4; D is possibly TRBD1 (5 bases). The V and J ends lost 4 bases and 3 bases respectively, with 15 bases between them. CDR3 length equals 16 residues. CDR1 and CDR2 from the germline V gene are LGHDT and YNNKEL (reference sequence). The CDR3, as DNA: TGTGCCAGCAGCCGGGATGCGACGGGGGCTAATGAAAAACTGTTTTTT. Translation: CASSRDATGANEKLFF.

CDR3 amino acids: CASKPHTQETQYF. DNA for the CDR3: TGTGCCAGTAAACCCCATACACAAGAGACCCAGTACTTC. The gene calls are TRBV19 and TRBJ2-5; D remains unclear. The CDR3 is made up of 13 amino acids. V was cut by 7 bases and J by 2 bases, with 11 bases left in between. CDR1 and CDR2 from the germline V gene are LNHDA and SQIVND (reference sequence).

The V gene is TRBV19, the J gene TRBJ1-4, with a weak D call TRBD1 (5 bases). Germline loops: CDR1 LNHDA, CDR2 SQIVND (reference sequence). The length of the CDR3 is 14 residues. Trimming left V 6 bases short and J 0 bases short, with 8 bases between. CDR3 sequence: CASRRGATNEKLFF. The CDR3 DNA is TGTGCCAGTAGACGGGGGGCAACTAATGAAAAACTGTTTTTT.